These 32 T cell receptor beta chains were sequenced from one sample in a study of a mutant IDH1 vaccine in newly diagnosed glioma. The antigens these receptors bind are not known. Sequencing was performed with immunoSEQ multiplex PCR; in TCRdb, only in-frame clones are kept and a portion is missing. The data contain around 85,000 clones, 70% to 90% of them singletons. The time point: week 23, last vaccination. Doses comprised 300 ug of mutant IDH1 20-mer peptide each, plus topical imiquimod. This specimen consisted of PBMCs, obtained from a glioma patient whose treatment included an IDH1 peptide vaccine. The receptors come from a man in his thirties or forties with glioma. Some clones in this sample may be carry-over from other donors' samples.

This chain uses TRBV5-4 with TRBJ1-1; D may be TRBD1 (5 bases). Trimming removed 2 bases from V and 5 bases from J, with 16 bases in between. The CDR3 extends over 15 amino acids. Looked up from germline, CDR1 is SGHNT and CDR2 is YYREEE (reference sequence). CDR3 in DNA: TGTGCCAGCAGCTTCGTAGGCAGGGTGAGAACTGAAGCTTTCTTT. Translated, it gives CASSFVGRVRTEAFF.

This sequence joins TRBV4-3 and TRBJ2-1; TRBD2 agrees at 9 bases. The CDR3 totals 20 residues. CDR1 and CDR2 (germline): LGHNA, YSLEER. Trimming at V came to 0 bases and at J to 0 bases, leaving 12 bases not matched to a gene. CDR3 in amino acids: CASSQDLIAGEPNSYNEQFF. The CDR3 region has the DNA TGCGCCAGCAGCCAAGATCTTATAGCGGGGGAACCAAACTCCTACAATGAGCAGTTCTTC.

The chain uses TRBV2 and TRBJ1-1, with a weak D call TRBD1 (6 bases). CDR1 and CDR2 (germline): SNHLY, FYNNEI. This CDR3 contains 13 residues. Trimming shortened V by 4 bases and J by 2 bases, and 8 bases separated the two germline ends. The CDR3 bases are TGTGCCAGCAGTGGGGGGGGCAACACTGAAGCTTTCTTT. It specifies CASSGGGNTEAFF.

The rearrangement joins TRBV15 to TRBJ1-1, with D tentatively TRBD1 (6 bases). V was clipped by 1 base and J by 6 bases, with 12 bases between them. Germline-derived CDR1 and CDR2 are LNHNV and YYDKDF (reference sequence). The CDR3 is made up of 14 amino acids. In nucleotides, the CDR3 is TGTGCCACCAGCAGAGTTGGGGGCCGGGCTGAAGCTTTCTTT. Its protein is CATSRVGGRAEAFF.

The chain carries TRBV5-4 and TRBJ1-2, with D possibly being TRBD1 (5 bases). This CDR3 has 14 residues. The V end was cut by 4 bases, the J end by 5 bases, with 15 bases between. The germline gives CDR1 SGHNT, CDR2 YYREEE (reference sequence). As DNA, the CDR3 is TGTGCCAGCAGCGCTGGGACCGACCTTTATGGCTACACCTTC. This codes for CASSAGTDLYGYTF.

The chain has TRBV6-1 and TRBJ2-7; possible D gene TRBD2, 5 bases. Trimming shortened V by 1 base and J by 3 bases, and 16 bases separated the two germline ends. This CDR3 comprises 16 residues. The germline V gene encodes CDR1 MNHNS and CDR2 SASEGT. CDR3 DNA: TGTGCCAGCAGTGAAGGATTGTTGGGAGCCCTCTACGAGCAGTACTTC. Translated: CASSEGLLGALYEQYF.

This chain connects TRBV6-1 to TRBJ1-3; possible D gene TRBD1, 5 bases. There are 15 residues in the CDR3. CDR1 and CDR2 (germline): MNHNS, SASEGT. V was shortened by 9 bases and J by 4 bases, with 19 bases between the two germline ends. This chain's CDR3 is CASTITGTYGNTIYF. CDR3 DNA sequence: TGTGCCAGTACCATTACCGGGACTTACGGAAACACCATATATTTT.

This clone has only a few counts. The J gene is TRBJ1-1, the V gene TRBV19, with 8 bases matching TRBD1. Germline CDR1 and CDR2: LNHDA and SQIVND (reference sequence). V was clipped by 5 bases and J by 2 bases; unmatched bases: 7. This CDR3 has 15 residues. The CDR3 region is CASSRPGTGNTEAFF. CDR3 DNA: TGTGCCAGTAGTCGTCCCGGGACAGGAAACACTGAAGCTTTCTTT.

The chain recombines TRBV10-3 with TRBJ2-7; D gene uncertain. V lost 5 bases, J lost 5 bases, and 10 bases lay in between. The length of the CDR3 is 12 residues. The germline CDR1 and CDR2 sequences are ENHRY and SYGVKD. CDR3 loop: CAISSPRDEQYF. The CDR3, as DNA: TGTGCCATCAGTTCACCTCGTGACGAGCAGTACTTC.

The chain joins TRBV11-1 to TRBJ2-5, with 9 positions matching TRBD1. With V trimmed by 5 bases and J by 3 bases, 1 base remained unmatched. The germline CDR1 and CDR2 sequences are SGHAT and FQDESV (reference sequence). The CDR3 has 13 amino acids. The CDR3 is CASSRQGEETQYF. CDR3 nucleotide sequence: TGTGCCAGCAGCCGACAGGGGGAAGAGACCCAGTACTTC.

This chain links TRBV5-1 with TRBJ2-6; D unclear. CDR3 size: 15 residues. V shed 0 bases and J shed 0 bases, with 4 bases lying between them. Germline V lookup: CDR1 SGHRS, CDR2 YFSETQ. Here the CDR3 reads CASSLGNSGANVLTF. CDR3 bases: TGCGCCAGCAGCTTGGGCAACTCTGGGGCCAACGTCCTGACTTTC. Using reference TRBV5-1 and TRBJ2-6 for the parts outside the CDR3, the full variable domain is KAGVTQTPRYLIKTRGQQVTLSCSPISGHRSVSWYQQTPGQGLQFLFEYFSETQRNKGNFPGRFSGRQFSNSRSEMNVSTLELGDSALYLCASSLGNSGANVLTFGAGSRLTVL.

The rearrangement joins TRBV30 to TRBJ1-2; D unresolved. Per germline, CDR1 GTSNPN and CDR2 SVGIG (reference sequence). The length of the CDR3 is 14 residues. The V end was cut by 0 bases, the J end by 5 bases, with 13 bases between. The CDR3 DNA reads TGTGCCTGGAGTGTGGCCGGGGTAGGTTATGGCTACACCTTC. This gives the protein CAWSVAGVGYGYTF. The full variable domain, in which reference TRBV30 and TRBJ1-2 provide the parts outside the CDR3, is SQTIHQWPATLVQPVGSPLSLECTVEGTSNPNLYWYRQAAGRGLQLLFYSVGIGQISSEVPQNLSASRPQDRQFILSSKKLLLSDSGFYLCAWSVAGVGYGYTFGSGTRLTVV.

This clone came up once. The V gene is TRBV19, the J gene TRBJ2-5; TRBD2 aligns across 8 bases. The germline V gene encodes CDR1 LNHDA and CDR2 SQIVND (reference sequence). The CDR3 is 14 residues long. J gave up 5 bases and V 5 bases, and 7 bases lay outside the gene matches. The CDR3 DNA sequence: TGTGCCAGTAGTCGCCGGGGGGGGCTTGAGACCCAGTACTTC. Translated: CASSRRGGLETQYF.

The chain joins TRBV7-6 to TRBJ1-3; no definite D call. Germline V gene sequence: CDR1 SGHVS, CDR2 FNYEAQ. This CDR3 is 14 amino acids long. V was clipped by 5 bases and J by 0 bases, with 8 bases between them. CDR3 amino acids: CASSTTDSGNTIYF. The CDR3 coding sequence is TGTGCCAGCAGCACTACAGACTCTGGAAACACCATATATTTT.

This chain's CDR3 is CASSLPPGTQNTEAFF. CDR3 DNA sequence: TGCGCCAGCAGCTTACCCCCGGGGACCCAGAACACTGAAGCTTTCTTT. The chain joins TRBV5-1 to TRBJ1-1, with D possibly being TRBD1 (5 bases). The V gene's germline CDR1 is SGHRS and CDR2 YFSETQ. V gave up 2 bases and J gave up 1 base, with 15 bases separating them. The CDR3 consists of 16 residues.

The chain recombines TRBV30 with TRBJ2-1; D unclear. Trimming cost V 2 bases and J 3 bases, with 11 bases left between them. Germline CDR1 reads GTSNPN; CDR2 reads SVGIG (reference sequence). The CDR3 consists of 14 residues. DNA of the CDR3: TGTGCCTGGAGTCCTTCCTGGGACTACAATGAGCAGTTCTTC. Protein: CAWSPSWDYNEQFF.

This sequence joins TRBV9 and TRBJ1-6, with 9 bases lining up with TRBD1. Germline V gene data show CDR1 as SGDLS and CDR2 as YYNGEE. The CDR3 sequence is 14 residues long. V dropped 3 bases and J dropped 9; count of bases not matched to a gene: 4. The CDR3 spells CASSGTGETSPLHF. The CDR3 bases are TGTGCCAGCAGCGGGACAGGGGAAACTTCACCCCTCCACTTT. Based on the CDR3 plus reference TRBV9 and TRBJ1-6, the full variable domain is DSGVTQTPKHLITATGQRVTLRCSPRSGDLSVYWYQQSLDQGLQFLIQYYNGEERAKGNILERFSAQQFPDLHSELNLSSLELGDSALYFCASSGTGETSPLHFGNGTRLTVT.

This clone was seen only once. The CDR3 is CASSLRRENGGELFF. The CDR3 nucleotides are TGTGCCAGCAGTTTAAGGCGGGAGAATGGCGGGGAGCTGTTTTTT. The chain joins TRBV27 to TRBJ2-2; 7 positions agree with TRBD2. CDR3 length equals 15 residues. V was pared by 2 bases and J by 7 bases, with 7 bases of the junction left unmatched. The germline CDR1 and CDR2 sequences are MNHEY and SMNVEV (reference sequence).

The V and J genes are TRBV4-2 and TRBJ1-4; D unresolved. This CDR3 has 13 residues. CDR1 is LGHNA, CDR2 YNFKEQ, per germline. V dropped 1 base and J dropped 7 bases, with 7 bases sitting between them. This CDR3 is CASSQASSEKLFF. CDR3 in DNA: TGTGCCAGCAGCCAAGCGTCAAGTGAAAAACTGTTTTTT.

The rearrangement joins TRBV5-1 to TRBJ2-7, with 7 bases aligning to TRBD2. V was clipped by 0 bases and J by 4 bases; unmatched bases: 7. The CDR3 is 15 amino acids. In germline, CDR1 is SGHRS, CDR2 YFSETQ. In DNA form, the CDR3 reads TGCGCCAGCAGCTTGGAAGGCGGGAGTCGTTACGAGCAGTACTTC. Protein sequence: CASSLEGGSRYEQYF. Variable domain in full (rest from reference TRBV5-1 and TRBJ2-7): KAGVTQTPRYLIKTRGQQVTLSCSPISGHRSVSWYQQTPGQGLQFLFEYFSETQRNKGNFPGRFSGRQFSNSRSEMNVSTLELGDSALYLCASSLEGGSRYEQYFGPGTRLTVT.

This chain's CDR3 is CASSSRALGVYEQYF. CDR3 bases: TGTGCCAGCAGTTCCAGGGCTTTGGGAGTTTACGAGCAGTACTTC. The chain uses TRBV27 and TRBJ2-7; possibly TRBD1 or TRBD2 for D (5 bases each). This CDR3 has 15 amino acids. The germline V gene has CDR1 MNHEY and CDR2 SMNVEV (reference sequence). V was pared by 4 bases and J by 4 bases, with 17 bases between.

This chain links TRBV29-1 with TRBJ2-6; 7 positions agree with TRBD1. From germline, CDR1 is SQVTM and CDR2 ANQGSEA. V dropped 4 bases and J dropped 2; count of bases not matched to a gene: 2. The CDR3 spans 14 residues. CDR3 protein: CSVVGGAGANVLTF. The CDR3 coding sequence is TGCAGCGTTGTAGGGGGCGCTGGGGCCAACGTCCTGACTTTC.

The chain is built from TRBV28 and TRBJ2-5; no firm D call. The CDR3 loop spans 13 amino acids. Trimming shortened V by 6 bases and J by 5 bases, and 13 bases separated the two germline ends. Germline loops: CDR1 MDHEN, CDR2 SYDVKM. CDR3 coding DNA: TGTGCCAGCAGATCGACCTCGTGGGAGACCCAGTACTTC. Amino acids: CASRSTSWETQYF.

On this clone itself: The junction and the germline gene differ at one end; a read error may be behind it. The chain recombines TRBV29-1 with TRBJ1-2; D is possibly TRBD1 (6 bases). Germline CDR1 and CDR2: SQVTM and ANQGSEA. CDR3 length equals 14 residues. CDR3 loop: CSATQGAVGSGHTF. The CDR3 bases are TGCAGCGCAACACAGGGCGCCGTAGGAAGTGGCCACACCTTC.

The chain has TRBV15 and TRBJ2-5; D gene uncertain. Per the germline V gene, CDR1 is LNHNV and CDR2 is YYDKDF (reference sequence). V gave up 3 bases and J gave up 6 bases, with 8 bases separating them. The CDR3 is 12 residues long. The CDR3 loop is CATSSLLQTQYF. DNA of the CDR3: TGTGCCACCAGCAGCCTCCTCCAGACCCAGTACTTC.

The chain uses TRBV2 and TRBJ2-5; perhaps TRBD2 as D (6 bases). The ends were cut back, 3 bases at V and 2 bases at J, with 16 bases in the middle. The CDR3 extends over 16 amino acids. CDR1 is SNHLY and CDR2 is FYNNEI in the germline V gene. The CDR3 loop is CASSEEGLASQETQYF. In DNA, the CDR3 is TGTGCCAGCAGTGAGGAGGGACTTGCTTCACAAGAGACCCAGTACTTC.

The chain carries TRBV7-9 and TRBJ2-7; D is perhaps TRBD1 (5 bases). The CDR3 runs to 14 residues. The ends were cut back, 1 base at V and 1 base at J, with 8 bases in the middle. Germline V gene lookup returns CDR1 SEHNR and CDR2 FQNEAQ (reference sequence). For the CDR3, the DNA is TGTGCCAGCAGCTTAGGGGGCGGATCCTACGAGCAGTACTTC. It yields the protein CASSLGGGSYEQYF. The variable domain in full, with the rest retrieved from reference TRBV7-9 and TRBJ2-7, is DTGVSQNPRHKITKRGQNVTFRCDPISEHNRLYWYRQTLGQGPEFLTYFQNEAQLEKSRLLSDRFSAERPKGSFSTLEIQRTEQGDSAMYLCASSLGGGSYEQYFGPGTRLTVT.

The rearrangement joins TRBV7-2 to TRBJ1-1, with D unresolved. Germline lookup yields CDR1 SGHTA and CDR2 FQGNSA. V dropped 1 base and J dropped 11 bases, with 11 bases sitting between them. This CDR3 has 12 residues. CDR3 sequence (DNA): TGTGCCAGCAGCTTAGAAGGGCTCAAGGCTTTCTTT. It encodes CASSLEGLKAFF.

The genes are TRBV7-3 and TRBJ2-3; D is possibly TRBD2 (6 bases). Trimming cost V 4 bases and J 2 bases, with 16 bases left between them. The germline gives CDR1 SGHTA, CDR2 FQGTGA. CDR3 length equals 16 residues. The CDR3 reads CASSSRPGLLTDTQYF. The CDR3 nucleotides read TGTGCCAGCAGCTCCCGCCCGGGACTTCTCACAGATACGCAGTATTTT.

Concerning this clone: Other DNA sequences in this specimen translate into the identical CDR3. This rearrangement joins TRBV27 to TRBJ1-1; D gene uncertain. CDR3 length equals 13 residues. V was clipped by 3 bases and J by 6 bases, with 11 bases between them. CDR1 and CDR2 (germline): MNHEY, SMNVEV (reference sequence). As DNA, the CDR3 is TGTGCCAGCAGTTTCGGGCTCAACGCTGAAGCTTTCTTT. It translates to CASSFGLNAEAFF.

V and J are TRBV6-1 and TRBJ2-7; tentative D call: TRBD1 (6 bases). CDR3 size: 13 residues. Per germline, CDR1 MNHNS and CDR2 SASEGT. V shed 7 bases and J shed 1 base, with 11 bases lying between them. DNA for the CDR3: TGTGCCAGCACCCGACAGGTTTCCTACGAGCAGTACTTC. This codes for CASTRQVSYEQYF.

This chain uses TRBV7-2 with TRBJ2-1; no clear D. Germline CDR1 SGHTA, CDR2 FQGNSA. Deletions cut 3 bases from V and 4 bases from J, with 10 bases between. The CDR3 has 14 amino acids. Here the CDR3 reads CASSFNGHYNEQFF. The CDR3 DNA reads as TGTGCCAGCAGCTTCAACGGCCATTACAATGAGCAGTTCTTC.